The next 9 T cell receptor beta chains were all read from a single sample in a study of tumor-infiltrating lymphocytes in primary liver carcinoma. Out of unsorted whole blood came the blood RNA, and germline DNA was extracted as well. Researchers generated TCR beta cDNA from 500 ng of total RNA, relying on a constant-region primer. Generation of the TCR beta libraries relied on three nested multiplex PCR rounds using slightly modified ARM-PCR. TRBV1-TRBV30 forward primers paired with a C-beta reverse primer were used in the first two PCR rounds, which ran approximately 10 cycles each. From the multiplex PCR reads, TCRdb called clonotypes with MiXCR, one entry per CDR3 protein. The repertoire holds about 300,000 distinct CDR3 sequences, with approximately 65% as singletons. Sample: peripheral blood. Source of these receptors: a man aged 35-49 years with primary liver carcinoma and hepatitis B virus infection.

Remarks on this clonotype: A read error may explain this, as a much larger clone is one base away. The V and J genes are TRBV28 and TRBJ2-7; D gene unclear. Germline V lookup: CDR1 MDHEN, CDR2 SYDVKM. Trimming removed 5 bases from V and 3 bases from J, with 8 bases in between. This CDR3 is 12 amino acids long. This CDR3 reads CASSIGVYEQYF. DNA of the CDR3: TGTGCCAGCAGTATTGGAGTCTACGAGCAGTACTTC.

This chain uses TRBV29-1 with TRBJ1-1, with D hard to call. This CDR3 contains 12 residues. Germline-derived CDR1 and CDR2 are SQVTM and ANQGSEA. The ends were cut back, 5 bases at V and 2 bases at J, with 9 bases in the middle. The CDR3 nucleotides read TGCAGCGTTCAAAATAGAAACACTGAAGCTTTCTTT. Residues: CSVQNRNTEAFF.

The gene calls are TRBV6-1 and TRBJ2-5; D possibly corresponds to TRBD1 (6 bases). V was pared by 3 bases and J by 2 bases, with 13 bases between. The germline gives CDR1 MNHNS, CDR2 SASEGT. CDR3 length: 15 amino acids. The CDR3 loop is CASSEGRGNQETQYF. The CDR3 nucleotides read TGTGCCAGCAGTGAGGGAAGGGGGAATCAAGAGACCCAGTACTTC.

The chain links TRBV9 to TRBJ2-6, with 7 bases aligning to TRBD2. CDR1 is SGDLS and CDR2 is YYNGEE in the germline V gene. V lost 4 bases to trimming and J lost 2 bases; unmatched junction nucleotides: 3. The CDR3 extends over 15 amino acids. As DNA, the CDR3 is TGTGCCAGCAGCCCGAGCGGGGCTGGGGCCAACGTCCTGACTTTC. Its translation is CASSPSGAGANVLTF.

As regards this clonotype: Being one base from a much bigger clone, this may be a read error. The V gene is TRBV6-1, the J gene TRBJ1-2; no reliable D call. The germline V and J ends were trimmed by 9 bases and 4 bases, with 9 bases remaining between them. The CDR3 spans 11 residues. CDR1 and CDR2 (germline): MNHNS, SASEGT. The CDR3, as DNA: TGTGCCAGGAGAATGGGCTATGGCTACACCTTC. This codes for CARRMGYGYTF.

Regarding this clonotype: The junction and the germline gene differ at one end; a read error may be behind it. This chain uses TRBV29-1 with TRBJ2-1, with a possible D match to TRBD1 (5 bases). Per the germline V gene, CDR1 is SQVTM and CDR2 is ANQGSEA. The CDR3 is 12 residues long. This chain's CDR3 is CSVERDKGEQFF. The DNA of the CDR3 is TGCAGTGTTGAAAGAGACAAGGGGGAGCAGTTCTTC.

This clonotype was seen only a few times. Being one base from a much bigger clone, this may be a read error. The CDR3 is CSVVGTRGNIQYF. The CDR3, as DNA: TGCAGCGTTGTCGGGACAAGAGGAAACATTCAGTACTTC. This chain joins TRBV29-1 and TRBJ2-4, with D maybe TRBD1 (6 bases). Trimming shortened V by 4 bases and J by 6 bases, and 13 bases separated the two germline ends. CDR3 length: 13 residues. The germline V gene encodes CDR1 SQVTM and CDR2 ANQGSEA.

This clonotype was detected only once. A read error may explain this, as a much larger clone is one base away. The gene calls are TRBV4-1 and TRBJ1-5, with D uncertain. Germline V lookup: CDR1 MGHRA, CDR2 YSYEKL. Trimming stripped 0 bases from V and 6 bases from J, with 12 bases between. The CDR3 is made up of 15 amino acids. This CDR3 is CASSQDGKGFQPQHF. In DNA form, the CDR3 reads TGCGCCAGCAGCCAAGACGGCAAGGGATTTCAGCCCCAGCATTTT.

The rearrangement joins TRBV25-1 to TRBJ1-1; D unresolved. Germline values: CDR1 MGHDK, CDR2 SYGVNS. V lost 3 bases and J 0 bases, leaving 11 bases between the germline ends. The length of the CDR3 is 15 residues. CDR3 amino acids: CASSEPAGMNTEAFF. CDR3 in DNA: TGTGCCAGCAGTGAGCCCGCAGGCATGAACACTGAAGCTTTCTTT. Together with reference TRBV25-1 and TRBJ1-1, the CDR3 gives the full variable domain: EADIYQTPRYLVIGTGKKITLECSQTMGHDKMYWYQQDPGMELHLIHYSYGVNSTEKGDLSSESTVSRIRTEHFPLTLESARPSHTSQYLCASSEPAGMNTEAFFGQGTRLTVV.